The clone carrying this T cell receptor beta chain was detected only a few times. Its target is not known. This entry comes from a study of blood T cells in healthy people across ages. The study's findings and limits: Underestimates were what the diversity estimates from one million T cells were considered to be.

The CDR3 has 16 residues. Germline CDR1 and CDR2: LGHNT and FRNRAP. V was pared by 5 bases and J by 2 bases, with 9 bases of the junction left unmatched. Next came a second PCR, run for about 7 to 12 cycles, which used a sample-barcoded 5' primer along with a J-beta primer mix. With 12 random nucleotides, a template-switch adaptor tagged each individual cDNA molecule. TCRdb reanalysed the 5' RACE reads using MiXCR and keeps one entry per CDR3 protein. The sample includes around 1.7 million distinct CDR3 sequences, under 30% of them seen just once. The receptor comes from a woman aged 25 to 39 in good health. Sequencing input: blood. The chain combines TRBV12-5 with TRBJ2-1; 7 bases agree with TRBD1. The CDR3 sequence is CASGGPQGDAYNEQFF. The CDR3 DNA is TGTGCTAGTGGTGGGCCGCAGGGGGACGCCTACAATGAGCAGTTCTTC.